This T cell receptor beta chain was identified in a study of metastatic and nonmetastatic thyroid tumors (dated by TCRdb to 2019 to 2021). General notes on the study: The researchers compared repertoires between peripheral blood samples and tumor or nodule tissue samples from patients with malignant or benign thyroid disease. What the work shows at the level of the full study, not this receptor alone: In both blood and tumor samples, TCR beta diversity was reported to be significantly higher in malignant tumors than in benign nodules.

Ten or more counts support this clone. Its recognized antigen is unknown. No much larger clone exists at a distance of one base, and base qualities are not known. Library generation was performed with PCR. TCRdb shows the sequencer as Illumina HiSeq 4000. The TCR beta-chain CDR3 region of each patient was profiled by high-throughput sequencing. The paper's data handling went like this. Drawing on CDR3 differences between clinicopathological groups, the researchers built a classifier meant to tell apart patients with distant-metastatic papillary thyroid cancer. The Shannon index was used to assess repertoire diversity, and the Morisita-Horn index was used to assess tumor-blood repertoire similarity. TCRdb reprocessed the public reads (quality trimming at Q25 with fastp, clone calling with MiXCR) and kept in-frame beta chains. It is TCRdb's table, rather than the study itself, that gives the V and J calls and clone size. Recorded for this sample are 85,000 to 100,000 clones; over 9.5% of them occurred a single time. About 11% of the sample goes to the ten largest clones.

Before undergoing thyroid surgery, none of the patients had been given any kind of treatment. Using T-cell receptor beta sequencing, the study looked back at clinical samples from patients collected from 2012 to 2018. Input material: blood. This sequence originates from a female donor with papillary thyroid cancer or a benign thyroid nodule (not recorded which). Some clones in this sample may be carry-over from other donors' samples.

CDR3 region: CASSQPREAGGLIDTQYF. The sequence in DNA is TGCGCCAGCAGCCAACCTCGGGAGGCGGGAGGTCTCATAGATACGCAGTATTTT. The receptor chain draws on TRBV4-1 and TRBJ2-3, with 8 bases aligning to TRBD2. Ends trimmed: V by 2 bases, J by 5 bases; bases unmatched to a gene: 15. CDR1 and CDR2 are drawn from the germline V gene: MGHRA, YSYEKL. Taken from cysteine to phenylalanine, the CDR3 has 18 residues. Here the CDR3 DNA is all that survives: 54 bases in frame from base 1.